The 11 T cell receptor beta chains reported below all come from one sample, sequenced in a study of T cell clonality in common variable immunodeficiency. General observations from the study: In common variable immunodeficiency, TCR beta chains reportedly carried fewer deletions and N-nucleotide insertions.

The table came from immunoSEQ multiplex PCR; TCRdb's copy has only in-frame clones and leaves some out. The profile covers 25,000 to 35,000 clones, none occurring a single time. No cognate antigen is known for these TCRs. Sequenced input: peripheral blood mononuclear cells. Every receptor here comes from a human donor with common variable immunodeficiency.

On this clone itself: Read sequence stops 3 residues before the CDR3 end, and the germline J gene provides the missing end. This chain connects TRBV19 to TRBJ1-5, with unresolved D. In germline, CDR1 is LNHDA, CDR2 SQIVND (reference sequence). Trimming removed 8 bases at V and 3 bases at J, with 11 bases between. This CDR3 contains 13 residues. The CDR3 sequence is CASSGHNNQPQHF. Incomplete CDR3 DNA: TGTGCCAGTTCTGGGCACAACAATCAGCCC.

About this clone: The read is 3 residues too short to cover the CDR3 end, so that end is filled in from the germline J gene. The gene calls are TRBV30 and TRBJ1-1; D ambiguous. V was shortened by 4 bases and J by 6 bases, with 15 bases between the two germline ends. The germline CDR1 and CDR2 sequences are GTSNPN and SVGIG (reference sequence). The CDR3 extends over 13 amino acids. CDR3 DNA, as far as it was read: TGTGCCTGGATGGGTAAGTCGGGTCCTGAA. It is translated as CAWMGKSGPE. The full CDR3 is CAWMGKSGPEAFF.

This clone came up many times. Sequencing ends 3 residues short of the CDR3 end; the germline J gene provides the rest. This chain connects TRBV7-9 to TRBJ2-7; D not certain. The ends were cut back, 4 bases at V and 1 base at J, with 5 bases in the middle. The length of the CDR3 is 12 residues. Germline-derived CDR1 and CDR2 are SEHNR and FQNEAQ (reference sequence). CDR3 loop: CASSSHSYEQYF. The sequenced CDR3 bases are TGTGCCAGCAGCTCCCATTCCTACGAG.

A word on this clone: From the germline J gene comes the end of the CDR3, since the read stops 3 residues before it. The V gene is TRBV30, the J gene TRBJ2-7, with 7 bases aligning to TRBD2. With 4 bases clipped from V and 4 bases from J, the junction kept 19 bases outside the gene matches. This CDR3 contains 17 residues. Germline V gives CDR1 GTSNPN, CDR2 SVGIG (reference sequence). The part of the CDR3 DNA that was read is TGTGCCTGGAAAAACGGAGCGGGGCCCACATCGCTTTACGAG. It specifies CAWKNGAGPTSLYE. The whole CDR3 region reads CAWKNGAGPTSLYEQYF.

This clone was observed at least ten times. The read comes to an end 3 residues before the CDR3 does, leaving the germline J gene to fill in the end. The genes are TRBV10-1 and TRBJ2-7; 11 positions match TRBD2. With V trimmed by 2 bases and J by 3 bases, 3 bases remained unmatched. Germline V gene sequence: CDR1 WNHNN, CDR2 SYGVQD (reference sequence). The CDR3 covers 15 residues. The CDR3: CASSESTSGGYEQYF. The sequenced CDR3 bases are TGCGCCAGCAGTGAGAGTACTAGCGGGGGCTACGAG.

A few counts support this clone. The read falls 3 residues short of the CDR3 end, and the missing part is taken from the germline J gene. The chain carries TRBV18 and TRBJ2-3, with no clear D. Germline V lookup: CDR1 KGHSH, CDR2 LQKENI. The V end was cut by 8 bases, the J end by 2 bases, with 5 bases between. The CDR3 runs to 11 residues. CDR3 protein: CASQNTDTQYF. CDR3 bases read: TGTGCCAGCCAAAACACAGATACG.

Concerning this clone itself: The sequence runs out 3 residues before the end of the CDR3; the remainder is reconstructed from the germline J gene. This chain connects TRBV7-3 to TRBJ2-5, with 13 positions matching TRBD2. There are 15 residues in the CDR3. V dropped 5 bases and J dropped 5; count of bases not matched to a gene: 5. The germline V gene has CDR1 SGHTA and CDR2 FQGTGA. The CDR3 sequence: CASSPLAGGLETQYF. The sequenced CDR3 bases are TGTGCCAGCAGCCCACTAGCGGGGGGGCTGGAGACC.

This clone has more than one count but fewer than ten. The read ends 3 residues before the CDR3 terminus; that terminus is restored from the germline J gene. J is TRBJ1-6 and V is TRBV7-2; 10 bases map to TRBD1. Germline V lookup: CDR1 SGHTA, CDR2 FQGNSA. This CDR3 has 15 residues. The sequenced CDR3 bases are TGTGCCAGCAGCTTTGTTTCAGGGACAGGGGTATCC. Encoded protein: CASSFVSGTGVS. In full, the CDR3 is CASSFVSGTGVSLHF.

This clone was detected a few times. The CDR3 goes on 3 residues after the read ends, and that part is filled in from the germline J gene. V gene TRBV19 combines with J gene TRBJ1-3; D gene unclear. The CDR3 is 12 residues long. The germline CDR1 and CDR2 sequences are LNHDA and SQIVND (reference sequence). Trimming pared 5 bases from V and 4 bases from J, leaving 6 bases between. CDR3 region: CASSSIGNTIYF. The CDR3 DNA, read in part, is TGTGCCAGTAGTTCCATCGGAAACACC.

This clone was detected a few times. Read sequence stops 3 residues before the CDR3 end, and the germline J gene provides the missing end. The chain links TRBV6-1 to TRBJ1-1; the D gene is possibly TRBD1 (6 bases). Germline V gene sequence: CDR1 MNHNS, CDR2 SASEGT. CDR3 size: 14 residues. V lost 4 bases, J lost 1 base, and 10 bases lay in between. The part of the CDR3 DNA that was read is TGTGCCAGCAGTGTGGACAGCACGAACACTGAA. Its protein product is CASSVDSTNTE. The full CDR3 reads CASSVDSTNTEAFF.

The sample holds many counts of this clone. The missing CDR3 end, 3 residues past where the read stops, is filled in from the germline J gene. V gene TRBV4-2 combines with J gene TRBJ2-7; 7 bases are a match to TRBD2. CDR3 size: 18 residues. With 1 base clipped from V and 0 bases from J, the junction kept 12 bases outside the gene matches. Germline values: CDR1 LGHNA, CDR2 YNFKEQ. CDR3 DNA (partial): TGTGCCAGCAGCCAAGGTTGGGGTGAGGGAGGGGCCTCCTACGAG. Its protein product is CASSQGWGEGGASYE. The whole CDR3 sequence reads CASSQGWGEGGASYEQYF.